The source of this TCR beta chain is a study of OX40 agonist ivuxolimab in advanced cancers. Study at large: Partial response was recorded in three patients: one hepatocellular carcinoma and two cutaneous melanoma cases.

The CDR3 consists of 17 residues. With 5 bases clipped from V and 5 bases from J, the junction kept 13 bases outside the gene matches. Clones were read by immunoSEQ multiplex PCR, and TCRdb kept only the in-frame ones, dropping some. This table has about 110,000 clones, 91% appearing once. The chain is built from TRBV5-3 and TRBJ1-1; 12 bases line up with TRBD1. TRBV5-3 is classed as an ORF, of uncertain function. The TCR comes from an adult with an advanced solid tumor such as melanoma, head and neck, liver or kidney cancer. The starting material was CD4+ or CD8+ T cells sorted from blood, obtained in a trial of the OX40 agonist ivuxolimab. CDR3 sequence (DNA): TGTGCCAGAAGTAATCCGGGACAGGGGGCTCTTGGGACTGAAGCTTTCTTT. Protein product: CARSNPGQGALGTEAFF.